The T cell receptor beta chain under discussion was sequenced for a study of breast tumors, draining lymph nodes, adjacent tissues. The ends lost 4 bases at V and 7 bases at J; junction bases unmatched: 10. The CDR3 spans 15 residues. Germline V lookup: CDR1 SGDLS, CDR2 YYNGEE. This clonotype has a count of ten or more. MiXCR was run by TCRdb on the multiplex PCR reads, yielding one entry per CDR3 protein. Of about 140,000 distinct CDR3 sequences detected, 30% to 35% appear once; the ten largest clones hold roughly 2.3%. Axillary draining lymph nodes of breast cancer patients supplied the node samples.

The chain carries TRBV9 and TRBJ2-4; 8 nucleotides line up with TRBD1. Sequenced: axillary lymph node tissue. The TCR originated in a female donor with breast cancer. Some clones in this sample may be carry-over from other donors' samples. The CDR3 sequence is CASSPTGAGTNIQYF. DNA for the CDR3: TGTGCCAGCAGCCCGACAGGGGCAGGGACTAACATTCAGTACTTC.